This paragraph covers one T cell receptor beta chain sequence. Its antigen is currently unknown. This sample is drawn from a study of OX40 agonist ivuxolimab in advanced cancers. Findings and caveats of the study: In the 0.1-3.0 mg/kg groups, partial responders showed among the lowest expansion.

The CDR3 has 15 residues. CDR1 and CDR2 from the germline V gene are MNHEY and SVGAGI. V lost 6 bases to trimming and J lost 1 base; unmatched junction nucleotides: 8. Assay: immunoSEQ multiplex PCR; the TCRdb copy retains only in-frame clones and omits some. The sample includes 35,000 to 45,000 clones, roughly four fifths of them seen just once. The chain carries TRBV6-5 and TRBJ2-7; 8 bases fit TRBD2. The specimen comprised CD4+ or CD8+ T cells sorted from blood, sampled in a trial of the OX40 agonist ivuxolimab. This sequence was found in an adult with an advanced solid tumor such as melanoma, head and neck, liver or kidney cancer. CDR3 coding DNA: TGTGCCAGCAGCTCCAAGCGGGGGCCTTCCTACGAGCAGTACTTC. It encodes CASSSKRGPSYEQYF.